The clone carrying this TCR beta chain was detected only once. The antigen remains undetermined. Investigators performed immunoSEQ version v3.0 at survey level. Assay used: immunoSEQ multiplex PCR; TCRdb lists only in-frame clones, some missing. This sample has more than 20,000 clones, with roughly 94% found just once. The sample belongs to a study of long-term antiretroviral therapy in people with HIV. Study-wide results and limits: The study found narrower CDR3 length ranges in HIV repertoires than in controls.

The CDR3 runs to 15 residues. V was clipped by 2 bases and J by 5 bases; unmatched bases: 7. Germline CDR1 is SNHLY and CDR2 is FYNNEI. Every specimen held between roughly 0.85-11 million cryopreserved PBMC. These were thawed and washed before DNA extraction. The source is a woman aged 45-65 years with HIV. The sequences come from unsorted PBMCs, collected roughly 5 years after starting antiretroviral therapy. V gene TRBV2 combines with J gene TRBJ2-5; the match to TRBD1 covers 8 bases. This CDR3 is CASSESRGPEETQYF. The CDR3 DNA reads TGTGCCAGCAGTGAAAGCAGGGGGCCTGAGGAGACCCAGTACTTC.